There are a few counts of the clone carrying this T cell receptor (beta chain). Antigen: not known. The germline gives CDR1 SGHKS, CDR2 YYEKEE (reference sequence). The CDR3 runs to 15 residues. Trimming removed 4 bases from V and 6 bases from J, with 14 bases in between. TCRdb called the reads again in MiXCR, with one record for every CDR3 protein. The table records about 250,000 distinct CDR3 sequences, around 6.4% of them present only once. These data belong to a study of T cell repertoires in cytomegalovirus infection. Study-wide points: HLA-C-restricted CMV clonotypes gave the most frequent clonotype in two of eight donors.

The receptor was derived from a human donor in good health (CMV status not recorded). Some clones in this sample may be carry-over from other donors' samples. The chain employs TRBV5-5 and TRBJ1-6, with TRBD1 as a possible D gene (6 bases). The sequencing input was PBMCs. CDR3 nucleotide sequence: TGTGCCAGCAGCACCGGACAGCCAAGTAATTCACCCCTCCACTTT. Translated, it gives CASSTGQPSNSPLHF.